The 28 T cell receptor beta chains listed next were all sequenced from one sample in a study of blood T cell repertoires in COVID-19. Repertoires were generated with immunoSEQ multiplex PCR, while TCRdb's copy carries only in-frame clones and drops some. The sample consists of 250,000 to 350,000 clones, almost 90% of them appearing once. The sample comprised peripheral blood. These receptors were collected from a woman under 40 with COVID-19, enrolled during active disease.

The chain employs TRBV5-4 and TRBJ2-3; 16 bases fit TRBD2. From germline, CDR1 is SGHNT and CDR2 YYREEE (reference sequence). This CDR3 spans 17 amino acids. J gave up 6 bases and V 5 bases, and 9 bases lay outside the gene matches. The CDR3 nucleotides read TGTGCCAGCAGTTTACCGGGACTAGCGGGAGGGCCGGATACGCAGTATTTT. Amino acids: CASSLPGLAGGPDTQYF.

The J gene is TRBJ1-4, the V gene TRBV30, with D possibly TRBD1 on 5 matching bases. The germline V gene encodes CDR1 GTSNPN and CDR2 SVGIG (reference sequence). V lost 0 bases, J lost 5 bases, and 10 bases lay in between. The CDR3 covers 14 residues. For the CDR3, the DNA is TGTGCCTGGAGTGTCAGGGTTTCGAATGAAAAACTGTTTTTT. As protein: CAWSVRVSNEKLFF.

The V and J genes are TRBV5-1 and TRBJ1-2; no clear D gene. This CDR3 spans 14 amino acids. Germline assignment: CDR1 SGHRS and CDR2 YFSETQ. Trimming left V 3 bases short and J 8 bases short, with 17 bases between. CDR3 nucleotide sequence: TGCGCCAGCAGCTCTGACGGCCACGGAGGGGGCTACACCTTC. Protein: CASSSDGHGGGYTF. Based on the CDR3 plus reference TRBV5-1 and TRBJ1-2, the full variable domain is KAGVTQTPRYLIKTRGQQVTLSCSPISGHRSVSWYQQTPGQGLQFLFEYFSETQRNKGNFPGRFSGRQFSNSRSEMNVSTLELGDSALYLCASSSDGHGGGYTFGSGTRLTVV.

This chain connects TRBV6-5 to TRBJ1-1, with 11 bases aligning to TRBD1. The CDR3 covers 14 residues. Trimming cost V 6 bases and J 7 bases; bases outside gene matches: 7. CDR1 and CDR2 (germline): MNHEY, SVGAGI. The CDR3 bases are TGTGCCAGCAGCCCCGGACAGGGGGCGCTTGAAGCTTTCTTT. This translates into CASSPGQGALEAFF.

V is TRBV2 and J is TRBJ1-5, with 11 bases that match TRBD1. V shed 5 bases, J shed 3 bases, and the junction held 3 bases outside the gene matches. From germline, CDR1 is SNHLY and CDR2 FYNNEI. The CDR3 is made up of 15 amino acids. The DNA of the CDR3 is TGTGCCAGCAGTCGGGACAGGGGGAACAATCAGCCCCAGCATTTT. Its translation is CASSRDRGNNQPQHF.

The V call is TRBV5-1, the J call TRBJ1-2; D gene uncertain. This CDR3 has 13 residues. Between the trimmed V and J ends, which lost 5 bases and 5 bases, there was a span of 13 bases. Germline CDR1 reads SGHRS; CDR2 reads YFSETQ. CDR3 sequence (DNA): TGCGCCAGCAGATTAGCAGCCCTTTATGGCTACACCTTC. It translates to CASRLAALYGYTF.

This chain links TRBV7-2 with TRBJ2-7, with a weak D call TRBD2 (6 bases). Germline loops: CDR1 SGHTA, CDR2 FQGNSA. V gave up 5 bases and J gave up 0 bases, with 14 bases separating them. The CDR3 contains 15 residues. CDR3 region: CASSQAGTYSYEQYF. The CDR3 nucleotides read TGTGCCAGCAGCCAAGCCGGGACTTACTCCTACGAGCAGTACTTC.

The chain has TRBV2 and TRBJ1-5; possible D gene TRBD1, 6 bases. This CDR3 is built from 14 residues. V was pared by 5 bases and J by 5 bases, with 13 bases between. Germline loops: CDR1 SNHLY, CDR2 FYNNEI. The CDR3 nucleotides are TGTGCCAGCAGTACGCAGGGGCCTGATCAGCCCCAGCATTTT. It encodes CASSTQGPDQPQHF.

This clone has a handful of counts. V and J are TRBV4-1 and TRBJ2-1; the D is unclear. Germline CDR1 reads MGHRA; CDR2 reads YSYEKL. This CDR3 has 13 amino acids. The V end lost 1 base, the J end lost 9 bases, and 10 bases lay between the germline ends. The CDR3 region is CASSQVHSGEQFF. CDR3 bases: TGCGCCAGCAGCCAAGTGCATAGTGGTGAGCAGTTCTTC.

This chain joins TRBV6-2 or TRBV6-3 and TRBJ2-2; tentative D call: TRBD2 (6 bases). Trimming pared 10 bases from V and 5 bases from J, leaving 20 bases between. This CDR3 is built from 15 residues. CDR1 and CDR2 from the germline V gene are MNHEY and SVGEGT. In DNA, the CDR3 is TGTGCCACCAGCTCGATTAGCGGTGGGACCGGGGAGCTGTTTTTT. It specifies CATSSISGGTGELFF.

This chain connects TRBV5-6 to TRBJ2-7, with D unresolved. Germline V CDR1 and CDR2: SGHDT, YYEEEE. V dropped 4 bases and J dropped 3 bases, with 11 bases sitting between them. The CDR3 length is 13 residues. The CDR3 region is CASSMTIGYEQYF. CDR3 DNA sequence: TGTGCCAGCAGCATGACAATAGGCTACGAGCAGTACTTC.

The chain uses TRBV6-5 and TRBJ1-1, with D unresolved. The CDR3 spans 13 residues. V was pared by 4 bases and J by 3 bases, with 9 bases between. The germline CDR1 and CDR2 sequences are MNHEY and SVGAGI. The CDR3 is CASSSRRDTEAFF. The CDR3 DNA reads as TGTGCCAGCAGTTCCCGGCGGGACACTGAAGCTTTCTTT.

The chain uses TRBV18 and TRBJ2-2; D remains ambiguous. Trimming took 3 bases from V and 5 from J, leaving 16 bases between them. The germline V gene encodes CDR1 KGHSH and CDR2 LQKENI. This CDR3 region has 16 residues. DNA for the CDR3: TGTGCCAGCTCACCTTTACCGCCGCCAGTAACCGGGGAGCTGTTTTTT. Translated, it gives CASSPLPPPVTGELFF.

The V gene is TRBV4-2, the J gene TRBJ1-4, with D maybe TRBD1 (6 bases). Trimming removed 4 bases from V and 7 bases from J, with 13 bases in between. This CDR3 is 14 amino acids long. The germline V gene encodes CDR1 LGHNA and CDR2 YNFKEQ. The CDR3 region is CASSLQGRSEKLFF. The CDR3 nucleotides read TGTGCCAGCAGCCTACAGGGAAGGAGTGAAAAACTGTTTTTT.

The rearrangement uses TRBV5-1 and TRBJ2-3; D is undetermined. V lost 3 bases and J lost 4, with 15 bases in between. Germline V CDR1 and CDR2: SGHRS, YFSETQ. The CDR3 totals 15 residues. The CDR3 coding sequence is TGCGCCAGCAGCTCCTCCAATAACCTAGCAGATACGCAGTATTTT. This translates into CASSSSNNLADTQYF.

The V gene is TRBV11-2, the J gene TRBJ2-2; 8 bases line up with TRBD2. The CDR3 covers 18 residues. The germline V gene encodes CDR1 SGHAT and CDR2 FQNNGV. Trimming at V came to 0 bases and at J to 2 bases, leaving 8 bases not matched to a gene. CDR3 residues: CASSLDRLGRVNTGELFF. For the CDR3, the DNA is TGTGCCAGCAGCTTAGATCGTCTCGGGAGGGTAAACACCGGGGAGCTGTTTTTT.

This clone was counted once. The genes are TRBV2 and TRBJ2-7; D ambiguous. V lost 4 bases, J lost 3 bases, and 13 bases lay in between. The CDR3 loop spans 14 amino acids. The germline CDR1 and CDR2 sequences are SNHLY and FYNNEI. The CDR3 bases are TGTGCCAGCAGTGTTCTTCAGAAATTCTACGAGCAGTACTTC. Translating gives CASSVLQKFYEQYF.

This chain connects TRBV9 to TRBJ2-1; 7 bases line up with TRBD2. Germline lookup yields CDR1 SGDLS and CDR2 YYNGEE. The CDR3 totals 15 residues. After removal of 4 bases from V and 0 bases from J, the junction contained 4 bases not matched to a gene. CDR3 in amino acids: CASSRRTSSYNEQFF. DNA of the CDR3: TGTGCCAGCAGCCGGAGGACTAGCTCCTACAATGAGCAGTTCTTC.

The chain employs TRBV18 and TRBJ2-1; D unclear. Germline V gives CDR1 KGHSH, CDR2 LQKENI. The CDR3 totals 15 residues. V lost 3 bases to trimming and J lost 5 bases, with 14 bases between them. Here the CDR3 DNA reads TGTGCCAGCTCACCCAGGATAGACGCAAACAATGAGCAGTTCTTC. Translating it yields CASSPRIDANNEQFF.

The chain joins TRBV15 to TRBJ2-7; 9 bases match TRBD1. V shed 7 bases, J shed 0 bases, and the junction held 4 bases outside the gene matches. CDR3 length: 14 residues. Germline CDR1 LNHNV, CDR2 YYDKDF (reference sequence). The CDR3 region has the DNA TGTGCCACCAAAGGGACAGGGAGCTCCTACGAGCAGTACTTC. Amino acids: CATKGTGSSYEQYF.

V usage is TRBV6-6 and J usage is TRBJ2-5; 9 positions agree with TRBD1. The CDR3 consists of 14 residues. Trimming cost V 5 bases and J 4 bases; bases outside gene matches: 5. Per germline, CDR1 MNHNY and CDR2 SVGAGI (reference sequence). The CDR3, as DNA: TGTGCCAGCAGTAGAGGGACAGGGACAGAGACCCAGTACTTC. Translation gives CASSRGTGTETQYF.

The chain recombines TRBV11-2 with TRBJ2-6; 9 nucleotides line up with TRBD2. V lost 1 base, J lost 2 bases, and 9 bases stayed unmatched. Germline V CDR1 and CDR2: SGHAT, FQNNGV. The CDR3 is 19 amino acids. In nucleotides, the CDR3 is TGTGCCAGCAGCTTAGGGGTGGGGCTAGCGGGAACTGGGGCCAACGTCCTGACTTTC. This encodes CASSLGVGLAGTGANVLTF.

V and J are TRBV13 and TRBJ2-3, with 7 bases lining up with TRBD2. The CDR3 runs 12 residues. V was clipped by 8 bases and J by 4 bases; unmatched bases: 3. Germline CDR1 is PRHDT and CDR2 is FYEKMQ (reference sequence). In DNA form, the CDR3 reads TGTGCCAGCGCCCGGGGGGCAGATACGCAGTATTTT. Amino acids: CASARGADTQYF.

This clone was seen more than once but under ten times. The chain is built from TRBV25-1 and TRBJ1-1; 8 bases map to TRBD1. CDR1 MGHDK and CDR2 SYGVNS come from the germline V gene. This CDR3 is built from 13 residues. V shed 10 bases and J 3 bases; nucleotides not matched to a gene: 7. The chain's CDR3 is CATGQGSDTEAFF. CDR3 nucleotides: TGTGCCACCGGACAGGGTTCGGACACTGAAGCTTTCTTT.

The chain couples TRBV6-4 to TRBJ2-3; 10 nucleotides match TRBD2. Germline CDR1 and CDR2: MRHNA and SNTAGT. This CDR3 is 15 amino acids long. The J segment lost 0 bases and the V segment lost 3 bases, leaving 0 bases of the junction unmatched. The CDR3 loop reads CASSELAGSTDTQYF. The CDR3 nucleotides are TGTGCCAGCAGTGAACTAGCGGGAAGCACAGATACGCAGTATTTT.

This sequence joins TRBV4-1 and TRBJ1-5; TRBD1 aligns across 7 bases. CDR1 and CDR2 from the germline V gene are MGHRA and YSYEKL. V lost 0 bases and J lost 4; bases outside the gene matches: 9. The CDR3 has 17 amino acids. The CDR3 nucleotides read TGCGCCAGCAGCCAAGAATTCGGGCAGGGGGGAAATCAGCCCCAGCATTTT. This translates into CASSQEFGQGGNQPQHF.

This clone was picked up one time. The chain joins TRBV19 to TRBJ2-7; TRBD1 matches 8 bases. The CDR3 has 14 amino acids. The germline gives CDR1 LNHDA, CDR2 SQIVND (reference sequence). V shed 4 bases, J shed 3 bases, and the junction held 5 bases outside the gene matches. CDR3 nucleotides: TGTGCCAGTAGTACCGGACAGGGATTCTACGAGCAGTACTTC. Residues: CASSTGQGFYEQYF.

V usage is TRBV6-5 and J usage is TRBJ2-7, with TRBD2 matching 9 bases. Germline CDR1 MNHEY, CDR2 SVGAGI. The CDR3 is 15 amino acids. With 7 bases clipped from V and 7 bases from J, the junction kept 14 bases outside the gene matches. CDR3 sequence reads: CASTPEVSGSPEQYF. Here the CDR3 DNA reads TGTGCCAGCACCCCGGAGGTTAGCGGGAGTCCGGAGCAGTACTTC.